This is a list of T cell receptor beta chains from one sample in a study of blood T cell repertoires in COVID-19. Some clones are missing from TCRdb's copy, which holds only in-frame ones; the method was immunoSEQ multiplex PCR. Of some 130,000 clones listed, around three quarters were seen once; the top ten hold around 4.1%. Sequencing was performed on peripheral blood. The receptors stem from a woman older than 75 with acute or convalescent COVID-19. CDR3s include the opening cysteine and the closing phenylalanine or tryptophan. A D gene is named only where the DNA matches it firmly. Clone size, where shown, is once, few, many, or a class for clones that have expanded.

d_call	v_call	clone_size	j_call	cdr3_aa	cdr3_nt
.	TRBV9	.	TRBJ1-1	CASSVVSGTEAFF	TGTGCCAGCAGCGTAGTTTCGGGGACTGAAGCTTTCTTT
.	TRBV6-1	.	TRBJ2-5	CASSDRPGLLAETQYF	TGTGCCAGCAGTGACAGACCGGGACTCCTCGCGGAGACCCAGTACTTC
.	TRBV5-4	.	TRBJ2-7	CASSLGSGQYF	TGTGCCAGCAGCTTAGGTTCGGGACAGTACTTC
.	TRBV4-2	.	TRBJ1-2	CASSQDVAGGYTF	TGTGCCAGCAGCCAAGACGTAGCGGGAGGCTACACCTTC
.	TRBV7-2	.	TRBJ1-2	CASSSLGGYGYTF	TGTGCCAGCAGCTCTCTAGGGGGCTATGGCTACACCTTC
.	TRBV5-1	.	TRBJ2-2	CASSLAGQSTGELFF	TGCGCCAGCAGCTTGGCTGGACAGAGCACCGGGGAGCTGTTTTTT
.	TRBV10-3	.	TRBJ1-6	CAISEGGGDSPLHF	TGTGCCATCAGTGAGGGAGGAGGCGATTCACCCCTCCACTTT
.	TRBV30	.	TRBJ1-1	CAWSTTGRETEAFF	TGTGCCTGGAGTACTACAGGGAGGGAGACTGAAGCTTTCTTT
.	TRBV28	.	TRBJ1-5	CASRASNQPQHF	TGTGCCAGCAGAGCGTCTAATCAGCCCCAGCATTTT
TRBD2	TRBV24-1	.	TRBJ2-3	CATSDKWTSGSTDTQYF	TGTGCCACCAGTGATAAGTGGACTAGCGGGAGCACAGATACGCAGTATTTT
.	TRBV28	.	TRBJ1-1	CASSFVGNTEAFF	TGTGCCAGCAGTTTTGTCGGGAACACTGAAGCTTTCTTT
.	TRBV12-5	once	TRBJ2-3	CASGSHLQGGSTDTQYF	TGTGCTAGTGGTTCGCATCTACAGGGTGGTAGCACAGATACGCAGTATTTT
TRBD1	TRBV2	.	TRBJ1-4	CASSERDRGLEKLFF	TGTGCCAGCAGTGAACGTGATAGGGGGCTTGAAAAACTGTTTTTT
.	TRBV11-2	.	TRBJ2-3	CASSLLDRPDTQYF	TGTGCCAGCAGCTTACTTGACAGACCAGATACGCAGTATTTT
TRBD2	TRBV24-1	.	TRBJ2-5	CATSDAGLAGWETQYF	TGTGCCACCAGTGACGCGGGACTAGCGGGATGGGAGACCCAGTACTTC
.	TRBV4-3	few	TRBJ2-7	CASSQDLGGSYEQYF	TGCGCCAGCAGCCAAGATCTAGGAGGTTCCTACGAGCAGTACTTC
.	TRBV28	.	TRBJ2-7	CASSLGHSEAYEQYF	TGTGCCAGCAGTTTAGGACACAGTGAAGCCTACGAGCAGTACTTC
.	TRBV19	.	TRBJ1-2	CASSTGIGRGDGYTF	TGTGCCAGTAGTACTGGGATAGGCAGGGGAGATGGCTACACCTTC
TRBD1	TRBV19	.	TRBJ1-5	CASSIGRGGNQPQHF	TGTGCCAGTAGTATAGGCAGGGGGGGCAATCAGCCCCAGCATTTT
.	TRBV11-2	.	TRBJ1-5	CASSAGINQPQHF	TGTGCCAGCAGCGCAGGAATCAATCAGCCCCAGCATTTT
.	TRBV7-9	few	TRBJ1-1	CASSLWRDTEAFF	TGTGCCAGCAGCTTATGGCGGGACACTGAAGCTTTCTTT
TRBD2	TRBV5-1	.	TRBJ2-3	CASTLRPAGGPDTQYF	TGCGCCAGCACCCTAAGGCCAGCGGGGGGACCAGATACGCAGTATTTT
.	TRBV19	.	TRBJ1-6	CASSTRWTASSYNSPLHF	TGTGCCAGTAGTACCCGATGGACAGCCAGCTCCTATAATTCACCCCTCCACTTT
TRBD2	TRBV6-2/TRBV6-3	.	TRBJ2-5	CASSLSGGQETQYF	TGTGCCAGCAGCCTTAGCGGGGGACAAGAGACCCAGTACTTC
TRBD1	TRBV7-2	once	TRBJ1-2	CASSARDRGEGYTF	TGTGCCAGCAGCGCCCGGGACAGGGGGGAGGGCTACACCTTC
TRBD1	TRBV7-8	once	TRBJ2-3	CASSPGGDTQYF	TGTGCCAGCAGCCCAGGGGGAGATACGCAGTATTTT
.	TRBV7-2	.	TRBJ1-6	CASSLIGDSPLHF	TGTGCCAGCAGCTTAATAGGGGATTCACCCCTCCACTTT
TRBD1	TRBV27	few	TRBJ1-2	CASSSSTGFYGYTF	TGTGCCAGCAGTTCCTCGACAGGGTTCTATGGCTACACCTTC
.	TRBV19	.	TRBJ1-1	CASSIQWTANTEAFF	TGTGCCAGTAGTATCCAATGGACAGCGAACACTGAAGCTTTCTTT
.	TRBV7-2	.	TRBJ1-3	CASSQSPPGHFTGNTIYF	TGTGCCAGCAGCCAGAGCCCACCGGGACACTTTACTGGAAACACCATATATTTT
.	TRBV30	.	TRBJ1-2	CAWSEGLLDGYTF	TGTGCCTGGAGTGAGGGGTTACTTGATGGCTACACCTTC
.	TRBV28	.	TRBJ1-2	CASSLRTVRYYGYTF	TGTGCCAGCAGTTTACGGACAGTGCGTTACTATGGCTACACCTTC
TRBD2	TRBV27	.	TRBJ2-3	CASFKLAGESDTQYF	TGTGCCAGCTTCAAACTAGCGGGAGAATCAGATACGCAGTATTTT
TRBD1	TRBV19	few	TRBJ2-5	CATSGTGSLQETQYF	TGTGCCACTTCCGGGACAGGGTCACTCCAAGAGACCCAGTACTTC
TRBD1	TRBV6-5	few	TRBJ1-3	CASGDREGNTIYF	TGTGCCAGCGGGGACAGAGAGGGAAACACCATATATTTT
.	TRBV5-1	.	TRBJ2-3	CASSLDGASDTQYF	TGCGCCAGCAGCTTGGATGGGGCGTCAGATACGCAGTATTTT
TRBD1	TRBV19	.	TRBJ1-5	CASSGTANQPQHF	TGTGCCAGCTCAGGGACAGCCAATCAGCCCCAGCATTTT
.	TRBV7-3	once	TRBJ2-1	CASSLDGGYNEQFF	TGTGCCAGCAGCTTAGACGGGGGTTACAATGAGCAGTTCTTC
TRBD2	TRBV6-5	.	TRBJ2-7	CASSYSRLATSYEQYF	TGTGCCAGCAGTTACTCGAGACTAGCGACCTCCTACGAGCAGTACTTC
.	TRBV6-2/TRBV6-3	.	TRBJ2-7	CASSSPTRADPYEQYF	TGTGCCAGCAGTTCCCCCACCAGGGCCGACCCCTACGAGCAGTACTTC
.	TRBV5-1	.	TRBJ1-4	CASSLSSPGGNEKLFF	TGCGCCAGCAGCTTGTCTTCTCCGGGGGGGAATGAAAAACTGTTTTTT
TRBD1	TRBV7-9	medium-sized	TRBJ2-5	CASSETGVETQYF	TGTGCCAGCAGCGAGACAGGGGTTGAGACCCAGTACTTC
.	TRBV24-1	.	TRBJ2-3	CATSEAASTDTQYF	TGTGCCACCAGTGAGGCAGCGAGCACAGATACGCAGTATTTT
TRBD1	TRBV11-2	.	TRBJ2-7	CASSLVDRSAYEQYF	TGTGCCAGCAGCTTAGTGGACAGGAGTGCCTACGAGCAGTACTTC
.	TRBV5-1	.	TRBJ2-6	CASSLQGAGANVLTF	TGCGCCAGCAGTCTACAGGGTGCTGGGGCCAACGTCCTGACTTTC
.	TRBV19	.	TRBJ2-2	CASTITGELFF	TGTGCCAGTACCATCACCGGGGAGCTGTTTTTT
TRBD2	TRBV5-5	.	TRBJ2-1	CASRESGTSAINEQFF	TGTGCCAGCAGGGAATCAGGGACTAGCGCTATAAATGAGCAGTTCTTC
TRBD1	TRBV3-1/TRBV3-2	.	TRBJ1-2	CASSHLQGLEGYTF	TGTGCCAGCAGCCACCTACAGGGGCTTGAAGGCTACACCTTC